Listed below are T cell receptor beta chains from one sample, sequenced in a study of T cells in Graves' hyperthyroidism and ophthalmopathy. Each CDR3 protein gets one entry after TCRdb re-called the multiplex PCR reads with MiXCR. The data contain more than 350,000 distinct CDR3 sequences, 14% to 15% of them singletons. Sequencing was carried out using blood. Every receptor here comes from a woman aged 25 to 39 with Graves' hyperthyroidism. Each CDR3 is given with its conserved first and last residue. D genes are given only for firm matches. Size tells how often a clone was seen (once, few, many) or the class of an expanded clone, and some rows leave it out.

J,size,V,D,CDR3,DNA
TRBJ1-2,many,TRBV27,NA,CASGSPSRPYGYTF,TGTGCCAGCGGCTCACCCAGCCGTCCCTATGGCTACACCTTC
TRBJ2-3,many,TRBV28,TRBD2,CASSFLSGTSGYTQYF,TGTGCCAGCAGTTTTCTTTCCGGGACTAGCGGATATACGCAGTATTTT
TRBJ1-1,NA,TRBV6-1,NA,CASSEHKGFTEAFF,TGTGCCAGCAGTGAACATAAGGGGTTCACTGAAGCTTTCTTT
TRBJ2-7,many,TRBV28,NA,CASNLQGIGNYEQYF,TGTGCCAGCAATCTGCAGGGGATAGGGAACTACGAGCAGTACTTC
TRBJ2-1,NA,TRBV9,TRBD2,CASSSSGRAQSYNEQLF,TGTGCCAGCAGCAGTAGCGGGAGGGCCCAGTCCTACAATGAGCAGCTCTTC
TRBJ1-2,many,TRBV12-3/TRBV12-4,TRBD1,CASSTGQSYGYTF,TGTGCCAGCAGTACGGGACAGAGCTATGGCTACACCTTC
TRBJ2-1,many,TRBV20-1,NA,CSAYSVEQFF,TGCAGTGCTTATAGCGTTGAGCAGTTCTTC
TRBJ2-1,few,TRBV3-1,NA,CASSRPGSSYNEQFF,TGTGCCAGCAGCCGCCCGGGAAGCTCCTACAATGAGCAGTTCTTC
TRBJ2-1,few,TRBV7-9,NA,CASSLFLDRDSRGNEQFF,TGTGCCAGCAGCTTATTCCTAGACCGGGACAGCCGGGGGAATGAGCAGTTCTTC
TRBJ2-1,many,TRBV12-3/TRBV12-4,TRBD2,CASRPSGRAIYNEQFF,TGTGCCAGCAGACCTAGCGGGAGGGCCATCTACAATGAGCAGTTCTTC
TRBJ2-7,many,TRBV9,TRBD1,CASSVGDRVYYEQYF,TGTGCCAGCAGCGTCGGGGACAGGGTGTACTACGAGCAGTACTTC
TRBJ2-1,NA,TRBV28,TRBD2,CASSLDRDYDFF,TGTGCCAGCAGTTTGGACCGGGACTACGACTTCTTC
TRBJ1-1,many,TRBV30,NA,CAWNLGQMNTEAFF,TGTGCCTGGAACCTAGGACAGATGAACACTGAAGCTTTCTTT
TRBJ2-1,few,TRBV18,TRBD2,CASSLRTSGSTYNEQFF,TGTGCCAGCTCACTCCGGACTAGCGGGAGTACGTACAATGAGCAGTTCTTC
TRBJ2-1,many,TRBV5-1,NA,CASSLNPGGNEQFF,TGCGCCAGCAGCTTGAACCCCGGAGGAAATGAGCAGTTCTTC
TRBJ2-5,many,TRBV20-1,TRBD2,CSADSGRAGETQYF,TGCAGTGCTGACAGCGGGAGGGCTGGGGAGACCCAGTACTTC
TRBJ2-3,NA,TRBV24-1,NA,CATSGPGPIGASTDTQYF,TGTGCCACCAGTGGCCCGGGCCCCATTGGCGCGAGTACAGATACGCAGTATTTT
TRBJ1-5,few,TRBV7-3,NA,CAGRGCGSSGYFEPQHF,TGTGCCGGGCGGGGGTGTGGCAGTTCTGGTTATTTTGAGCCCCAGCATTTT
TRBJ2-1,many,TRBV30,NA,CAWNSGRVNEQFF,TGTGCCTGGAACAGCGGACGAGTCAATGAGCAGTTCTTC
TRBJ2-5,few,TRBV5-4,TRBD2,CASSAGLAGLETQYF,TGTGCCAGCAGCGCGGGACTAGCGGGTTTAGAGACCCAGTACTTC
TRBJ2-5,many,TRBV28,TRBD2,CASSPGTSETHYF,TGTGCCAGCAGCCCTGGGACTAGCGAAACCCATTACTTC
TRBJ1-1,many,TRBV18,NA,CASSPTANTEAFF,TGTGCCAGCTCACCTACCGCTAACACTGAAGCTTTCTTT
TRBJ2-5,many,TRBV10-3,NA,CAISDSETQYF,TGTGCCATCAGTGACAGCGAGACCCAGTACTTC
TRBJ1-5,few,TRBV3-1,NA,CASSQEGRLGQPQHF,TGTGCCAGCAGCCAAGAGGGCCGGCTCGGGCAGCCCCAGCATTTT
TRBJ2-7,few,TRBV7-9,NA,CASSFEGLLSYEQYF,TGTGCCAGCAGCTTCGAGGGACTTCTCTCCTACGAGCAGTACTTC
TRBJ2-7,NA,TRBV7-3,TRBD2,CASSYRGGGPYTYEQYF,TGTGCCAGCAGCTACCGCGGGGGGGGACCCTATACCTACGAGCAGTACTTC
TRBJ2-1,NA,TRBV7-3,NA,CASSLLGINNEQFF,TGTGCCAGCAGCTTACTCGGAATCAACAATGAGCAGTTCTTC
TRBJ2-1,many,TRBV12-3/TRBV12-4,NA,CATKLREYYNEQFF,TGTGCCACCAAGTTGAGAGAATACTACAATGAGCAGTTCTTC
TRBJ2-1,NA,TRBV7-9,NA,CASSPRADPGDEQFF,TGTGCCAGCAGCCCACGAGCGGACCCGGGAGATGAGCAGTTCTTC
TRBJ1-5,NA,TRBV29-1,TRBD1,CSVLETGSNQPQHF,TGCAGCGTATTAGAGACAGGGAGCAATCAGCCCCAGCATTTT
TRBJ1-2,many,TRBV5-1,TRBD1,CASSPGQGPFYGYTF,TGCGCCAGCAGCCCGGGACAGGGGCCTTTCTATGGCTACACCTTC
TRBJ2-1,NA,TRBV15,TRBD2,CATSRPLGLAGGRNEQFF,TGTGCCACCAGCAGACCCCTTGGACTAGCGGGAGGGAGGAATGAGCAGTTCTTC
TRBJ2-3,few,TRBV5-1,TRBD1,CASSYQGARTDTQYF,TGCGCCAGCAGCTATCAGGGGGCGCGCACAGATACGCAGTATTTT
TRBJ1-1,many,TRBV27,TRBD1,CASRSPTGSTEAFF,TGTGCCAGCAGATCGCCGACAGGGAGCACTGAAGCTTTCTTT
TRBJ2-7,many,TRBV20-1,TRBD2,CSAGGLAGLKRSSYEQYF,TGCAGTGCTGGAGGTTTAGCGGGACTGAAAAGGAGCTCCTACGAGCAGTACTTC
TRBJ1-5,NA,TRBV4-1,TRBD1,CASSQVGTGDQPQHF,TGCGCCAGCAGCCAAGTAGGGACAGGGGATCAGCCCCAGCATTTT
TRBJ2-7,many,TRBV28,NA,CASSLSNSPYEQYF,TGTGCCAGCAGTTTAAGTAACAGCCCCTACGAGCAGTACTTC
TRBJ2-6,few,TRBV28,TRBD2,CASRGTSGISSEANVLTF,TGTGCCAGCAGGGGGACTAGCGGGATCTCCTCTGAGGCCAACGTCCTGACTTTC
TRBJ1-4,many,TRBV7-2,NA,CASSQGGTTTNEKLFF,TGTGCCAGCAGCCAAGGGGGAACGACAACTAATGAAAAACTGTTTTTT
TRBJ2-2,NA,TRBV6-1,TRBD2,CASSFTSGTGTGELFF,TGTGCCAGCAGTTTTACTAGCGGGACTGGCACCGGGGAGCTGTTTTTT
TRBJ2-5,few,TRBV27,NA,CASSYGEGNQYF,TGTGCCAGCAGTTACGGCGAAGGGAACCAGTACTTC
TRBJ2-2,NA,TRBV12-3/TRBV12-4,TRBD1,CTSSQGRGQSGELFF,TGTACCAGCAGCCAGGGCAGGGGGCAATCCGGGGAGCTGTTTTTT
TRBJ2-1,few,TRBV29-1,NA,CSVVTDPYNEQFF,TGCAGCGTTGTGACCGACCCTTACAATGAGCAGTTCTTC
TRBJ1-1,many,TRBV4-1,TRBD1,CASSRGQGLMNTEAFF,TGCGCCAGCAGCCGGGGACAGGGACTTATGAACACTGAAGCTTTCTTT